This TCR beta chain stems from a study of blood T cell repertoires in COVID-19. Trimming cost V 1 base and J 3 bases, with 14 bases left between them. CDR3 size: 15 residues. The germline gives CDR1 SGHKS, CDR2 YYEKEE (reference sequence). Using immunoSEQ multiplex PCR, the repertoire was profiled, and TCRdb retains in-frame clones only, with some absent. Of approximately 250,000 clones in the sample, 84% are singletons; the top ten hold 1.5% to 1.9%. The sequence came from a middle-aged woman who had recovered from COVID-19. Source material: peripheral blood. V usage is TRBV5-5 and J usage is TRBJ2-7; weak D call: TRBD1 (5 bases). The CDR3 reads CASSLYQDTYYEQYF. The CDR3 nucleotides are TGTGCCAGCAGCTTGTACCAGGACACCTACTACGAGCAGTACTTC.